Below are 20 T cell receptor beta chains sequenced from a single sample in a study of blood T cell repertoires in COVID-19. Using immunoSEQ multiplex PCR, the repertoire was profiled, and TCRdb retains in-frame clones only, with some absent. Of around 50,000 clones in the sample, around 86% were seen once. The sequenced sample was peripheral blood. The source is an elderly woman with acute or convalescent COVID-19.

In its sample, this clone was seen a few times. The chain employs TRBV4-2 and TRBJ1-2; 8 bases are shared with TRBD1. Germline CDR1 reads LGHNA; CDR2 reads YNFKEQ. V was pared by 2 bases and J by 3 bases, with 8 bases of the junction left unmatched. This CDR3 comprises 16 residues. The CDR3 sequence is CASSQTGGGQDYGYTF. The CDR3 DNA follows: TGTGCCAGCAGCCAAACGGGTGGGGGACAGGACTATGGCTACACCTTC.

The J gene is TRBJ2-5, the V gene TRBV5-6; 9 bases map to TRBD2. V dropped 2 bases and J dropped 0; count of bases not matched to a gene: 2. Looked up from germline, CDR1 is SGHDT and CDR2 is YYEEEE. The CDR3 loop spans 15 amino acids. CDR3 sequence reads: CASSFSSGNQETQYF. CDR3 nucleotides: TGTGCCAGCAGCTTTTCTAGCGGGAACCAAGAGACCCAGTACTTC.

The chain carries TRBV5-1 and TRBJ2-1; 7 bases are a match to TRBD2. The CDR3 contains 15 residues. The V segment lost 2 bases and the J segment 1 base; nucleotides outside the gene matches: 3. Germline CDR1 SGHRS, CDR2 YFSETQ. The CDR3 loop reads CASSLSGMSYNEQFF. The CDR3 DNA sequence: TGCGCCAGCAGCTTAAGCGGGATGTCCTACAATGAGCAGTTCTTC.

This clone showed up just once. This chain joins TRBV6-1 and TRBJ1-2, with 8 bases identical to TRBD1. The germline V gene has CDR1 MNHNS and CDR2 SASEGT. V shed 0 bases and J 5 bases; nucleotides not matched to a gene: 8. The CDR3 runs to 16 residues. CDR3 residues: CASSEAGTGLPYGYTF. The CDR3 nucleotides are TGTGCCAGCAGTGAAGCTGGGACAGGCCTCCCTTATGGCTACACCTTC.

This rearrangement joins TRBV5-4 to TRBJ2-1; 8 bases align to TRBD2. The J segment lost 4 bases and the V segment lost 1 base, leaving 4 bases of the junction unmatched. This CDR3 is built from 15 residues. CDR1 and CDR2 (germline): SGHNT, YYREEE (reference sequence). CDR3 DNA: TGTGCCAGCAGCTTGCCTGCGGGGGGATACAATGAGCAGTTCTTC. It codes for CASSLPAGGYNEQFF.

This clone occurred once. CDR3: CASSLGQGLDEQYF. CDR3 bases: TGTGCCAGCAGTTTGGGGCAGGGGCTCGACGAGCAGTACTTC. The chain uses TRBV28 and TRBJ2-7; a weak D match, TRBD1 (6 bases). Germline CDR1 is MDHEN and CDR2 is SYDVKM. The CDR3 is made up of 14 amino acids. Trimming left V 3 bases short and J 5 bases short, with 14 bases between.

The chain recombines TRBV2 with TRBJ2-2; 7 nucleotides match TRBD2. V lost 7 bases, J lost 4 bases, and 6 bases stayed unmatched. The CDR3 sequence is 14 residues long. Germline CDR1 is SNHLY and CDR2 is FYNNEI. The CDR3 spells CASKSSGSTGELFF. CDR3 nucleotides: TGTGCCAGCAAATCTAGCGGCTCCACCGGGGAGCTGTTTTTT.

The CDR3 loop is CASSTEAGTSGYTF. Written as DNA, the CDR3 is TGCGCCAGCAGCACGGAAGCAGGGACTAGCGGCTACACCTTC. The chain recombines TRBV5-1 with TRBJ1-2; D perhaps matches TRBD1 (5 bases). The CDR3 length is 14 residues. Trimming left V 4 bases short and J 8 bases short, with 18 bases between. The germline V gene encodes CDR1 SGHRS and CDR2 YFSETQ. The full variable domain, with the rest looked up from reference TRBV5-1 and TRBJ1-2, is KAGVTQTPRYLIKTRGQQVTLSCSPISGHRSVSWYQQTPGQGLQFLFEYFSETQRNKGNFPGRFSGRQFSNSRSEMNVSTLELGDSALYLCASSTEAGTSGYTFGSGTRLTVV.

In its sample, this clone was seen a few times. The gene calls are TRBV9 and TRBJ1-2; D perhaps matches TRBD1 (5 bases). The CDR3 loop spans 15 amino acids. Germline V gene lookup returns CDR1 SGDLS and CDR2 YYNGEE. V lost 0 bases, J lost 4 bases, and 13 bases lay in between. CDR3 loop: CASSVDGREAYGYTF. The DNA for the CDR3 is TGTGCCAGCAGCGTAGACGGCAGGGAGGCCTATGGCTACACCTTC.

The sample holds one count of this clone. The CDR3 reads CASSYRQENIQYF. The CDR3 DNA is TGTGCCAGCAGCTACAGACAGGAAAACATTCAGTACTTC. The gene calls are TRBV7-9 and TRBJ2-4; weak D call: TRBD1 (6 bases). Germline V lookup: CDR1 SEHNR, CDR2 FQNEAQ (reference sequence). The CDR3 spans 13 residues. Trimming pared 4 bases from V and 5 bases from J, leaving 9 bases between.

V and J are TRBV3-1 (or the pseudogene TRBV3-2) and TRBJ2-1; TRBD2 aligns across 9 bases. The germline V gene encodes CDR1 LGHDT and CDR2 YNNKEL (reference sequence). The CDR3 has 13 amino acids. V trimming: 4 bases; J trimming: 9 bases; junction bases outside the gene matches: 4. CDR3 residues: CASSLVRGGEQFF. In DNA, the CDR3 is TGTGCCAGCAGCCTGGTGCGGGGGGGTGAGCAGTTCTTC.

The rearrangement links TRBV2 to TRBJ1-1; D perhaps matches TRBD1 (5 bases). Germline lookup yields CDR1 SNHLY and CDR2 FYNNEI. The CDR3 covers 13 residues. Trimming cost V 8 bases and J 4 bases, with 14 bases left between them. In DNA form, the CDR3 reads TGTGCCAGCTCTAAAGGGGAGGGCACTGAAGCTTTCTTT. As protein: CASSKGEGTEAFF.

The CDR3 DNA is TGTGCCAGCAGCTTAGGAAGCGGGATCTCCTACAATGAGCAGTTCTTC. Protein: CASSLGSGISYNEQFF. This rearrangement joins TRBV7-2 to TRBJ2-1, with 7 positions matching TRBD2. CDR3 length equals 16 residues. Per the germline V gene, CDR1 is SGHTA and CDR2 is FQGNSA. The V segment lost 1 base and the J segment 0 bases; nucleotides outside the gene matches: 3.

This clone was observed once. The rearrangement links TRBV5-6 to TRBJ2-6, with D tentatively TRBD1 (5 bases). From germline, CDR1 is SGHDT and CDR2 YYEEEE. Trimming left V 0 bases short and J 1 base short, with 5 bases between. This CDR3 region has 15 residues. CDR3 DNA: TGTGCCAGCAGCTTGGCAGGGTCTGGGGCCAACGTCCTGACTTTC. Its translation is CASSLAGSGANVLTF.

The rearrangement joins TRBV18 to TRBJ2-4; D remains ambiguous. The CDR3 covers 15 residues. V was pared by 5 bases and J by 0 bases, with 11 bases between. Looked up from germline, CDR1 is KGHSH and CDR2 is LQKENI. The CDR3 nucleotides are TGTGCCAGCTCAACGTCCTCGGTAGCCAAAAACATTCAGTACTTC. Its protein product is CASSTSSVAKNIQYF.

The V gene is TRBV4-2, the J gene TRBJ1-2; D remains unclear. The germline CDR1 and CDR2 sequences are LGHNA and YNFKEQ. V was cut by 1 base and J by 7 bases, with 13 bases left in between. CDR3 length: 14 amino acids. The CDR3 coding sequence is TGTGCCAGCAGCCAAGTGAACCCGGAGGTTGGCTACACCTTC. It codes for CASSQVNPEVGYTF.

The chain uses TRBV11-3 and TRBJ2-7, with 8 bases aligning to TRBD2. CDR1 is SGHNT and CDR2 is YENEEA in the germline V gene. V lost 0 bases to trimming and J lost 2 bases; unmatched junction nucleotides: 3. The CDR3 runs to 15 residues. DNA for the CDR3: TGTGCCAGCAGCTTAGAAGCGGGGGTCACCTACGAGCAGTACTTC. Amino acids: CASSLEAGVTYEQYF.

The V call is TRBV5-6, the J call TRBJ2-7, with D maybe TRBD1 (6 bases). CDR1 is SGHDT, CDR2 YYEEEE, per germline. The CDR3 length is 13 residues. V lost 2 bases, J lost 4 bases, and 10 bases lay in between. The CDR3 region is CASSFTGLYEQYF. CDR3 in DNA: TGTGCCAGCAGCTTTACAGGGCTTTACGAGCAGTACTTC.

V gene TRBV11-2 combines with J gene TRBJ2-7, with a possible D match to TRBD2 (5 bases). V lost 5 bases to trimming and J lost 2 bases, with 16 bases between them. The length of the CDR3 is 15 residues. The germline V gene encodes CDR1 SGHAT and CDR2 FQNNGV. DNA for the CDR3: TGTGCCAGCAGCCTCAGCAGAGGGAGCCCCTACGAGCAGTACTTC. It codes for CASSLSRGSPYEQYF.

The CDR3 region has the DNA TGTGCCAGCAGCGTAGTTCTCGGGACAAACCAGTTCTTC. Amino acid sequence: CASSVVLGTNQFF. The V call is TRBV9, the J call TRBJ2-1; possible D gene TRBD1, 6 bases. The CDR3 consists of 13 residues. Germline CDR1 SGDLS, CDR2 YYNGEE. The V and J ends lost 0 bases and 13 bases respectively, with 14 bases between them. Together with reference TRBV9 and TRBJ2-1, the CDR3 gives the full variable domain: DSGVTQTPKHLITATGQRVTLRCSPRSGDLSVYWYQQSLDQGLQFLIQYYNGEERAKGNILERFSAQQFPDLHSELNLSSLELGDSALYFCASSVVLGTNQFFGPGTRLTVL.